This section outlines one T cell receptor beta chain sequence together with its context. V lost 2 bases to trimming and J lost 2 bases; unmatched junction nucleotides: 5. CDR1 is MDHEN and CDR2 is SYDVKM in the germline V gene. The CDR3 consists of 15 residues. The sample belongs to a study of blood T cell repertoires in COVID-19. Measured with immunoSEQ multiplex PCR; TCRdb has only the in-frame clones, and not every one. The sample lists roughly 20,000 clones; around 90% were seen once. This TCR was sampled from a man aged 65-85 years with active COVID-19. J is TRBJ2-7 and V is TRBV28, with TRBD2 matching 8 bases. The sequencing input was peripheral blood. The CDR3 DNA reads TGTGCCAGCAGTTTAGGGACTAGATCTACCTACGAGCAGTACTTC. Translating gives CASSLGTRSTYEQYF.